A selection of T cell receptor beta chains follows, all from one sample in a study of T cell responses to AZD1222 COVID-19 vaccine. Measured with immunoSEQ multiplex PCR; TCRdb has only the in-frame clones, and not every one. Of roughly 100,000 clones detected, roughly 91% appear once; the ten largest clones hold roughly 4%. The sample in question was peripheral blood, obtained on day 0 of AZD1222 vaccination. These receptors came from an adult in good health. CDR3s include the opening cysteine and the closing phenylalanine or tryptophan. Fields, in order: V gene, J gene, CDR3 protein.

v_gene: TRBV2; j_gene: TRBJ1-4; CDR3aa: CASTGDGGRGEKLFF
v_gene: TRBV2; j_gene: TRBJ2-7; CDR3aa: CASSEARGLQTSYEQYF
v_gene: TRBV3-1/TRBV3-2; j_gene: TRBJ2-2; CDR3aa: CASSQDWSDTGELFF
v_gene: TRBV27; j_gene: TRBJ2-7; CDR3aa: CASTGTGSYEQYF
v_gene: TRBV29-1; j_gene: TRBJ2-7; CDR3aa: CSVEEGGGRFEQYF
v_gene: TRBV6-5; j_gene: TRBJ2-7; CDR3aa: CASRTPGSRFYEQYF
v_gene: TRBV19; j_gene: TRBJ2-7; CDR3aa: CASSIGGLSYEQYF
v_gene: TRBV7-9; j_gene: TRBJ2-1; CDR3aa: CASSLERGVNEQFF
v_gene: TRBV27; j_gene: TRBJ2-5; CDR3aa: CASSPYRAGSGETQYF
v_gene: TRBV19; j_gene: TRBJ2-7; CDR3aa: CASSTPGQGVDEQYF
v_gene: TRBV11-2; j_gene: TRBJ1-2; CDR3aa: CARKTRDRLYGYTF
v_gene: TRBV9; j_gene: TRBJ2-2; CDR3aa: CASSVMAGELFF
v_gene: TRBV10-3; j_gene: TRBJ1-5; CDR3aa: CAIRDGANQPQHF
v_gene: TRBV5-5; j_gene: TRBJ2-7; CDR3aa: CASSLGLAGINEQYF
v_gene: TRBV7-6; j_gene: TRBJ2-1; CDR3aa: CASSLWVAGGVNEQFF
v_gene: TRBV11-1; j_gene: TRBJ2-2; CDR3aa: CASSPEGPANTGELFF
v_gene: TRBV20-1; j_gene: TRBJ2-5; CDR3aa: CSASRESVQETQYF
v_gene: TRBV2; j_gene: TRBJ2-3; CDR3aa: CASSEAWGSADTQYF
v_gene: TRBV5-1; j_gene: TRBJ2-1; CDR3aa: CASSMPRLESSYNEQFF
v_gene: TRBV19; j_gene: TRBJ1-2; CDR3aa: CASSIPPRSYTF
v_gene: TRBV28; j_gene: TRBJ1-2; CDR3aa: CASSPHSGAMGYGYTF
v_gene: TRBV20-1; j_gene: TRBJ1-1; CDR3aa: CSASNRGLTEAFF
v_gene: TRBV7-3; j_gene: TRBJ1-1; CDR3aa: CASSFDSWTEAFF
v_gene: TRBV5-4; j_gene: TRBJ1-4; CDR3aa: CASSVDRVATNEKLFF